Each of the 25 T cell receptor beta chains below was sequenced from the same sample in a study of T cell responses to AZD1222 COVID-19 vaccine. Profiling relied on immunoSEQ multiplex PCR, and the TCRdb table lists in-frame clones only, not all of them. This table holds around 160,000 clones, about 89% found once. Sequenced material: peripheral blood, taken on day 0 of MenACWY control vaccination. These receptors were taken from an adult in good health.

The chain joins TRBV5-5 to TRBJ2-7; D uncertain. The CDR3 length is 13 residues. Germline CDR1 SGHKS, CDR2 YYEKEE (reference sequence). Trimming left V 0 bases short and J 9 bases short, with 13 bases between. CDR3 DNA sequence: TGTGCCAGCAGCTTGGGTTTCAGTTCGGGGCAGTACTTC. It encodes CASSLGFSSGQYF.

The chain recombines TRBV9 with TRBJ2-3, with D tentatively TRBD1 (6 bases). CDR3 size: 16 residues. Germline CDR1 reads SGDLS; CDR2 reads YYNGEE. V dropped 5 bases and J dropped 2 bases, with 18 bases sitting between them. The CDR3 DNA reads TGTGCCAGCAGTGGGGACACCAGGTGGTTCACAGATACGCAGTATTTT. Protein sequence: CASSGDTRWFTDTQYF.

This sequence joins TRBV30 and TRBJ1-5; maybe TRBD1 (6 bases). V was shortened by 5 bases and J by 6 bases, with 17 bases between the two germline ends. The CDR3 runs to 14 residues. The germline CDR1 and CDR2 sequences are GTSNPN and SVGIG (reference sequence). The CDR3 loop reads CAWEAQGFGQPQHF. CDR3 DNA: TGTGCCTGGGAGGCACAGGGATTTGGTCAGCCCCAGCATTTT.

The gene calls are TRBV27 and TRBJ1-1; 10 bases align to TRBD1. Germline lookup yields CDR1 MNHEY and CDR2 SMNVEV (reference sequence). The CDR3 is made up of 15 amino acids. With 3 bases clipped from V and 5 bases from J, the junction kept 6 bases outside the gene matches. This chain's CDR3 is CASSLVTGGRTEAFF. DNA for the CDR3: TGTGCCAGCAGTTTGGTGACAGGGGGCCGAACTGAAGCTTTCTTT.

The V call is TRBV5-1, the J call TRBJ2-3, with TRBD1 as a possible D gene (6 bases). The V end was cut by 7 bases, the J end by 0 bases, with 18 bases between. This CDR3 has 16 residues. Germline V gives CDR1 SGHRS, CDR2 YFSETQ. CDR3 in amino acids: CASFGVPGASTDTQYF. In nucleotides, the CDR3 is TGCGCCAGCTTCGGTGTTCCAGGGGCAAGCACAGATACGCAGTATTTT.

The chain recombines TRBV11-2 with TRBJ2-7; D possibly corresponds to TRBD2 (6 bases). CDR1 is SGHAT and CDR2 is FQNNGV in the germline V gene. The V end was cut by 3 bases, the J end by 1 base, with 7 bases between. The CDR3 covers 13 residues. For the CDR3, the DNA is TGTGCCAGCAGCTTGGGGGGTTCCTACGAGCAGTACTTC. Its translation is CASSLGGSYEQYF.

This clone was observed a handful of times. The rearrangement uses TRBV27 and TRBJ1-2; no firm D call. The CDR3 length is 14 residues. Germline V gene lookup returns CDR1 MNHEY and CDR2 SMNVEV (reference sequence). With 6 bases removed from V and 2 bases from J, the gap between germline ends came to 13 bases. The CDR3: CASRPNSPNYGYTF. DNA of the CDR3: TGTGCCAGCAGACCGAATTCCCCCAACTATGGCTACACCTTC.

The chain recombines TRBV9 with TRBJ1-4; 8 bases match TRBD1. CDR1 SGDLS and CDR2 YYNGEE come from the germline V gene. The trim removed 4 bases at V and 8 bases at J, leaving 10 bases unmatched. There are 15 residues in the CDR3. The CDR3 DNA sequence: TGTGCCAGCAGCCCGAGGGGACAGGAGGGAGAAAAACTGTTTTTT. This codes for CASSPRGQEGEKLFF.

The chain carries TRBV12-3 or TRBV12-4 and TRBJ1-2; D call uncertain. This CDR3 contains 13 residues. V was trimmed by 3 bases and J by 5 bases, leaving 10 bases between them. CDR3 region: CASSLSNPYGYTF. CDR3 DNA: TGTGCCAGCAGTTTGTCTAACCCTTATGGCTACACCTTC.

This chain joins TRBV7-2 and TRBJ2-2, with D unclear. Trimming took off 5 bases at V and 2 bases at J, with 12 bases between the two ends. This CDR3 has 15 amino acids. Germline V gene sequence: CDR1 SGHTA, CDR2 FQGNSA. This CDR3 is CASSPSGGNTGELFF. CDR3 DNA sequence: TGTGCCAGCAGCCCCTCGGGCGGAAACACCGGGGAGCTGTTTTTT.

This clone has just one count. J is TRBJ2-2 and V is TRBV7-3; possibly TRBD2 for D (6 bases). V lost 2 bases to trimming and J lost 6 bases, with 25 bases between them. The germline V gene has CDR1 SGHTA and CDR2 FQGTGA. The CDR3 covers 19 residues. CDR3 loop: CASSLQGSGSAMRSGELFF. The CDR3 nucleotides read TGTGCCAGCAGCTTACAGGGTAGCGGAAGCGCGATGCGATCCGGGGAGCTGTTTTTT.

The rearrangement joins TRBV7-9 to TRBJ1-1; 7 nucleotides agree with TRBD1. Germline CDR1 is SEHNR and CDR2 is FQNEAQ (reference sequence). The length of the CDR3 is 16 residues. The V and J ends lost 0 bases and 5 bases, in that order; junction bases with no gene match: 9. CDR3 in amino acids: CASSLAPGGSRTEAFF. The CDR3 DNA reads TGTGCCAGCAGCTTAGCCCCAGGGGGGAGTCGTACTGAAGCTTTCTTT.

This chain links TRBV28 with TRBJ1-2; a weak D match, TRBD1 (5 bases). V was pared by 7 bases and J by 4 bases, with 10 bases between. CDR1 is MDHEN and CDR2 is SYDVKM in the germline V gene. The CDR3 is 12 residues long. The CDR3: CASTDSFYGYTF. As DNA, the CDR3 is TGTGCCAGCACTGACAGTTTCTATGGCTACACCTTC.

The chain uses TRBV7-8 and TRBJ1-2, with TRBD1 identical over 10 bases. Looked up from germline, CDR1 is SGHVS and CDR2 is FQNEAQ. The CDR3 has 17 residues. V shed 1 base and J 4 bases; nucleotides not matched to a gene: 9. CDR3 bases: TGTGCCAGCAGCTTAGGGGGTGGGACAGGGGCGCGCTATGGCTACACCTTC. Residues: CASSLGGGTGARYGYTF.

The rearrangement links TRBV5-1 to TRBJ1-2, with D possibly being TRBD1 (5 bases). V was shortened by 2 bases and J by 1 base, with 9 bases between the two germline ends. Germline assignment: CDR1 SGHRS and CDR2 YFSETQ. The CDR3 has 14 amino acids. This chain's CDR3 is CASSFDSLNYGYTF. Written as DNA, the CDR3 is TGCGCCAGCAGCTTTGACAGTCTTAACTATGGCTACACCTTC.

In its sample, this clone was seen once. V gene TRBV24-1 combines with J gene TRBJ2-5, with D possibly TRBD1 on 6 matching bases. Per germline, CDR1 KGHDR and CDR2 SFDVKD. V lost 10 bases to trimming and J lost 0 bases, with 8 bases between them. The CDR3 spans 12 residues. This CDR3 reads CATAGDQETQYF. CDR3 bases: TGTGCCACGGCAGGGGACCAAGAGACCCAGTACTTC.

This sequence joins TRBV2 and TRBJ1-3, with a tentative D call TRBD1 (5 bases). CDR3 size: 14 residues. V was shortened by 7 bases and J by 0 bases, with 10 bases between the two germline ends. Germline V gives CDR1 SNHLY, CDR2 FYNNEI. CDR3 nucleotide sequence: TGTGCCAGCATCAGGGAGAGCTCTGGAAACACCATATATTTT. Encoded protein: CASIRESSGNTIYF. The full variable domain, rest sourced from reference TRBV2 and TRBJ1-3, is EPEVTQTPSHQVTQMGQEVILRCVPISNHLYFYWYRQILGQKVEFLVSFYNNEISEKSEIFDDQFSVERPDGSNFTLKIRSTKLEDSAMYFCASIRESSGNTIYFGEGSWLTVV.

The chain employs TRBV4-1 and TRBJ2-1; 9 nucleotides match TRBD2. V shed 2 bases and J 8 bases; nucleotides not matched to a gene: 13. Per germline, CDR1 MGHRA and CDR2 YSYEKL. This CDR3 comprises 17 residues. CDR3 sequence reads: CASSQTAVAGGRDEQFF. The CDR3 DNA follows: TGCGCCAGCAGCCAAACCGCCGTGGCGGGGGGGCGCGATGAGCAGTTCTTC.

This sequence joins TRBV12-3 or TRBV12-4 and TRBJ1-1; no definite D call. The CDR3 spans 13 residues. Trimming left V 3 bases short and J 1 base short, with 6 bases between. The CDR3 sequence is CASSLLQNTEAFF. CDR3 sequence (DNA): TGTGCCAGCAGTTTGTTGCAGAACACTGAAGCTTTCTTT.

The chain links TRBV7-9 to TRBJ1-1; the D is unclear. The germline gives CDR1 SEHNR, CDR2 FQNEAQ (reference sequence). V was pared by 7 bases and J by 6 bases, with 15 bases between. This CDR3 spans 13 amino acids. The CDR3 nucleotides are TGTGCCAGCACCCCGTTTTTGGTCTCTGAAGCTTTCTTT. As protein: CASTPFLVSEAFF.

This chain uses TRBV28 with TRBJ1-5; D perhaps matches TRBD1 (5 bases). Deletions cut 7 bases from V and 1 base from J, with 14 bases between. Germline loops: CDR1 MDHEN, CDR2 SYDVKM. The CDR3 loop spans 15 amino acids. The CDR3 is CASNPSGRSNQPQHF. DNA of the CDR3: TGTGCCAGCAACCCGTCAGGGAGGAGCAATCAGCCCCAGCATTTT.

This sequence joins TRBV7-9 and TRBJ1-5; D not certain. CDR3 length: 14 amino acids. Germline V CDR1 and CDR2: SEHNR, FQNEAQ (reference sequence). V gave up 2 bases and J gave up 6 bases, with 11 bases separating them. CDR3 nucleotides: TGTGCCAGCAGCTTAAGCGGATGGCTTCAGCCCCAGCATTTT. It specifies CASSLSGWLQPQHF.

The chain combines TRBV6-6 with TRBJ2-5; D gene unclear. The V and J ends lost 4 bases and 2 bases respectively, with 14 bases between them. The CDR3 runs 15 residues. CDR1 MNHNY and CDR2 SVGAGI come from the germline V gene (reference sequence). This chain's CDR3 is CASSSPTAPQETQYF. The DNA for the CDR3 is TGTGCCAGCAGTTCCCCCACAGCGCCACAAGAGACCCAGTACTTC.

This clone was counted once. The rearrangement links TRBV5-4 to TRBJ1-1; D is undetermined. The CDR3 extends over 15 amino acids. V lost 4 bases, J lost 2 bases, and 15 bases lay in between. In germline, CDR1 is SGHNT, CDR2 YYREEE (reference sequence). The CDR3 loop reads CASSLQGRTNTEAFF. As DNA, the CDR3 is TGTGCCAGCAGCCTACAAGGGAGGACTAACACTGAAGCTTTCTTT.

V and J are TRBV19 and TRBJ2-1, with D tentatively TRBD2 (5 bases). This CDR3 is built from 16 residues. Germline values: CDR1 LNHDA, CDR2 SQIVND (reference sequence). Between the trimmed V and J ends, which lost 5 bases and 4 bases, there was a span of 18 bases. In DNA, the CDR3 is TGTGCCAGTAGTTCCCCCCTAGCAGTGACTTACAATGAGCAGTTCTTC. Its protein product is CASSSPLAVTYNEQFF.